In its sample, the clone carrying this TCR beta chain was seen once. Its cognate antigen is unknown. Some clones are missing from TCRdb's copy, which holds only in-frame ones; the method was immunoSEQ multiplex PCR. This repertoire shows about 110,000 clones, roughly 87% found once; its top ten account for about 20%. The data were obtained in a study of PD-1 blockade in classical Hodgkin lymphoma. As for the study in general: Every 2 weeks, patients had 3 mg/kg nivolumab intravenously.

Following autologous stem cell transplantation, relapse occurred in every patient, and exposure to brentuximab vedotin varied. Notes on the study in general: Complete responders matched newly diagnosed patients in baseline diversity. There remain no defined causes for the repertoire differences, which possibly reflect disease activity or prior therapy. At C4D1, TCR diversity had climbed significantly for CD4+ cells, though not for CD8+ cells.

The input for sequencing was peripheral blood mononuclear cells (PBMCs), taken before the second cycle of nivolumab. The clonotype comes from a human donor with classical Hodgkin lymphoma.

CDR3 sequence: CASSQGFNTGELFF. CDR3 DNA sequence: TGTGCCAGCAGCCAGGGTTTCAACACCGGGGAGCTGTTTTTT. The rearrangement joins TRBV2 to TRBJ2-2; D is perhaps TRBD1 (5 bases). CDR1 and CDR2 (germline): SNHLY, FYNNEI. V lost 6 bases, J lost 2 bases, and 10 bases lay in between. The CDR3 totals 14 residues.